This T cell receptor beta chain was recorded in a study of CD4 T cells in relation to SARS-CoV-2 and coronaviruses. Germline V gene sequence: CDR1 KGHSH, CDR2 LQKENI. This CDR3 has 14 residues. Trimming at V came to 5 bases and at J to 9 bases, leaving 7 bases not matched to a gene. Profiling relied on immunoSEQ multiplex PCR, and the TCRdb table lists in-frame clones only, not all of them. Of tens of thousands of clones in the sample, about four fifths are singletons; the top ten hold approximately 1.5%. As to this clone: No antigen is known for it.

75,000 to 100,000 naive or memory CD4+ cells were cultured with CEF peptides for about 10 days. This TCR was recovered from an adult with COVID-19. The rearrangement uses TRBV18 and TRBJ1-6; 7 bases match TRBD1. The source material was naive CD4+ T cells from PBMCs, cultured in vitro. As for subset: naive CD4+ T cells isolated by negative enrichment. As DNA, the CDR3 is TGTGCCAGCTCAAATACAGGGGCGAGTTCACCCCTCCACTTT. Translating it yields CASSNTGASSPLHF.